These 19 T cell receptor beta chains share one sample of origin, sequenced in a study of patients and donors after allogeneic stem cell transplantation. Using its own MiXCR run on the RT-PCR reads, TCRdb lists one record per CDR3 protein. The sample yields some 960,000 distinct CDR3 sequences, 18% seen once. Material for sequencing was blood, either unsorted or a sorted T cell fraction (not recorded which). The receptors were sampled from a human donor who was either an allogeneic HSCT recipient or a stem cell or donor lymphocyte infusion donor (not recorded which). It is not recorded whose cells these are; they may come from a transplant donor.

The V gene is TRBV21-1, the J gene TRBJ2-4. TRBV21-1 is marked as a pseudogene. The CDR3 loop spans 15 amino acids. Written as DNA, the CDR3 is TGTGCCAGCAGCAAAAGTAGGCACGCCAAAAACATTCAGTACTTC. Amino acids: CASSKSRHAKNIQYF.

This chain joins TRBV10-3 and TRBJ1-6; D possibly corresponds to TRBD1 (5 bases). The V and J ends lost 4 bases and 6 bases respectively, with 10 bases between them. Germline assignment: CDR1 ENHRY and CDR2 SYGVKD. The length of the CDR3 is 14 residues. The CDR3 DNA reads TGTGCCATCAGTGTGTTCCAGGGTAATTCACCCCTCCACTTT. As protein: CAISVFQGNSPLHF.

The rearrangement uses TRBV5-1 and TRBJ2-1; 10 bases match TRBD2. The V gene's germline CDR1 is SGHRS and CDR2 YFSETQ. With 3 bases clipped from V and 5 bases from J, the junction kept 2 bases outside the gene matches. There are 14 residues in the CDR3. CDR3 DNA: TGCGCCAGCAGCTGGACTAGCGGCCACAATGAGCAGTTCTTC. As protein: CASSWTSGHNEQFF.

This clonotype was observed a handful of times. This sequence joins TRBV7-2 and TRBJ2-5; TRBD2 agrees at 12 bases. Germline CDR1 reads SGHTA; CDR2 reads FQGNSA. The CDR3 is 12 amino acids. Trimming removed 5 bases from V and 9 bases from J; junction bases left unmatched: 1. The CDR3 bases are TGTGCCAGCAGCCCTAGCGGGGGGGCCCAGTACTTC. It is translated as CASSPSGGAQYF.

In its sample, this clonotype was seen a few times. V usage is TRBV7-8 and J usage is TRBJ2-4; TRBD2 agrees at 14 bases. The CDR3 loop spans 18 amino acids. In germline, CDR1 is SGHVS, CDR2 FQNEAQ. The ends lost 0 bases at V and 6 bases at J; junction bases unmatched: 7. CDR3 sequence (DNA): TGTGCCAGCAGCTTAGCCCTAAGACTAGCGGGAGGGATAAACATTCAGTACTTC. Translated: CASSLALRLAGGINIQYF.

V gene TRBV11-2 combines with J gene TRBJ2-1, with 14 bases lining up with TRBD2. The CDR3 runs 16 residues. Per the germline V gene, CDR1 is SGHAT and CDR2 is FQNNGV. V gave up 4 bases and J gave up 7 bases; unmatched junction bases: 6. DNA of the CDR3: TGTGCCAGCAGCTCGACTAGCGGGAGGGCCAGGAATGAGCAGTTCTTC. This translates into CASSSTSGRARNEQFF. The whole variable domain, remainder taken from reference TRBV11-2 and TRBJ2-1, is EAGVAQSPRYKIIEKRQSVAFWCNPISGHATLYWYQQILGQGPKLLIQFQNNGVVDDSQLPKDRFSAERLKGVDSTLKIQPAKLEDSAVYLCASSSTSGRARNEQFFGPGTRLTVL.

This clonotype occurred a few times. The rearrangement uses TRBV20-1 and TRBJ1-2; TRBD1 aligns across 7 bases. The V gene's germline CDR1 is DFQATT and CDR2 SNEGSKA (reference sequence). CDR3 size: 13 residues. V shed 5 bases and J 2 bases; nucleotides not matched to a gene: 5. The CDR3 here is CSALRGQNYGYTF. The CDR3 region has the DNA TGCAGTGCTCTGAGGGGGCAGAACTATGGCTACACCTTC.

The chain has TRBV7-9 and TRBJ2-7; D is unresolved. Germline assignment: CDR1 SEHNR and CDR2 FQNEAQ (reference sequence). CDR3 size: 15 residues. The V end lost 2 bases, the J end lost 3 bases, and 14 bases lay between the germline ends. CDR3 DNA: TGTGCCAGCAGCTTAATGAGGAGCTCGATCTACGAGCAGTACTTC. It encodes CASSLMRSSIYEQYF.

The sample holds a few counts of this clonotype. This sequence joins TRBV5-1 and TRBJ1-4; the D gene is possibly TRBD1 (6 bases). Per the germline V gene, CDR1 is SGHRS and CDR2 is YFSETQ. The CDR3 totals 20 residues. With 4 bases removed from V and 0 bases from J, the gap between germline ends came to 25 bases. CDR3 sequence reads: CASSVGKISWTVPTNEKLFF. The CDR3 nucleotides read TGCGCCAGCAGCGTGGGGAAAATTTCGTGGACAGTCCCAACTAATGAAAAACTGTTTTTT.

This clonotype was found a few times. The chain links TRBV29-1 to TRBJ1-3; maybe TRBD1 (5 bases). The CDR3 consists of 15 residues. Germline CDR1 and CDR2: SQVTM and ANQGSEA. Trimming stripped 3 bases from V and 2 bases from J, with 14 bases between. The CDR3 coding sequence is TGCAGCGTTGAGAGTTCAGGGACCGCTGGAAACACCATATATTTT. The encoded protein is CSVESSGTAGNTIYF. Full variable domain (outside the CDR3, taken from reference TRBV29-1 and TRBJ1-3): SAVISQKPSRDICQRGTSLTIQCQVDSQVTMMFWYRQQPGQSLTLIATANQGSEATYESGFVIDKFPISRPNLTFSTLTVSNMSPEDSSIYLCSVESSGTAGNTIYFGEGSWLTVV.

The J gene is TRBJ1-2, the V gene TRBV10-3, with D maybe TRBD1 (6 bases). V lost 4 bases, J lost 8 bases, and 17 bases lay in between. Per the germline V gene, CDR1 is ENHRY and CDR2 is SYGVKD. This CDR3 spans 14 amino acids. CDR3 amino acids: CAISVGPTRGGYTF. The DNA for the CDR3 is TGTGCCATCAGTGTGGGACCGACCAGGGGAGGCTACACCTTC.

Only a few counts were recorded for this clonotype. This chain joins TRBV29-1 and TRBJ1-1; unclear D gene. Germline V lookup: CDR1 SQVTM, CDR2 ANQGSEA. Deletions cut 4 bases from V and 4 bases from J, with 10 bases between. This CDR3 contains 12 residues. The CDR3 nucleotides read TGCAGCGTTGGGGGTTGGGGCACTGAAGCTTTCTTT. Translated, it gives CSVGGWGTEAFF.

This clonotype was seen a few times. The rearrangement joins TRBV20-1 to TRBJ1-5; the D gene is possibly TRBD1 (5 bases). The CDR3 is 14 residues long. V was pared by 3 bases and J by 5 bases, with 14 bases between. Per germline, CDR1 DFQATT and CDR2 SNEGSKA (reference sequence). The CDR3 region is CSASGTRVHQPQHF. The DNA of the CDR3 is TGCAGTGCTAGTGGGACGCGGGTTCATCAGCCCCAGCATTTT.

Ten or more counts support this clonotype. The gene calls are TRBV6-2 or TRBV6-3 and TRBJ1-1, with TRBD1 identical over 8 bases. Germline CDR1 MNHEY, CDR2 SVGEGT. The CDR3 runs 15 residues. With V trimmed by 4 bases and J by 2 bases, 6 bases remained unmatched. CDR3 in amino acids: CASSSTGGNNTEAFF. The CDR3 DNA reads as TGTGCCAGCAGTTCCACAGGGGGAAACAACACTGAAGCTTTCTTT.

In its sample, this clonotype was seen a few times. V usage is TRBV12-3 or TRBV12-4 and J usage is TRBJ1-2; D possibly corresponds to TRBD1 (5 bases). Between the trimmed V and J ends, which lost 7 bases and 5 bases, there was a span of 23 bases. This CDR3 comprises 16 residues. This CDR3 is CASTDGRGEVEYGYTF. The DNA of the CDR3 is TGTGCCAGCACCGACGGGCGGGGGGAGGTAGAGTATGGCTACACCTTC.

This rearrangement joins TRBV29-1 to TRBJ2-1; possibly TRBD2 for D (5 bases). V was trimmed by 2 bases and J by 9 bases, leaving 20 bases between them. The germline V gene has CDR1 SQVTM and CDR2 ANQGSEA. The CDR3 runs 15 residues. DNA for the CDR3: TGCAGCGTTGAACAGGCCCCCAAAGAGGGCGGTGAGCAGTTCTTC. Encoded protein: CSVEQAPKEGGEQFF.

This clonotype was recorded at least ten times. CDR3 bases: TGTGCCAGCATCGACGGACTTTCTACAGAGACCCAGTACTTC. Encoded protein: CASIDGLSTETQYF. The rearrangement uses TRBV12-3 or TRBV12-4 and TRBJ2-5; the D gene is possibly TRBD2 (5 bases). V gave up 7 bases and J gave up 4 bases, with 16 bases separating them. The CDR3 is 14 residues long.

The chain recombines TRBV13 with TRBJ1-2; D is undetermined. CDR3 length: 11 amino acids. The germline V gene has CDR1 PRHDT and CDR2 FYEKMQ (reference sequence). The V gene lost 7 bases and the J gene lost 8 bases, with 11 bases spanning the gap. The CDR3 DNA is TGTGCCAGCAAGGAGAGTGGGGGCTACACCTTC. Its protein product is CASKESGGYTF. Using reference TRBV13 and TRBJ1-2 for the parts outside the CDR3, the full variable domain is AAGVIQSPRHLIKEKRETATLKCYPIPRHDTVYWYQQGPGQDPQFLISFYEKMQSDKGSIPDRFSAQQFSDYHSELNMSSLELGDSALYFCASKESGGYTFGSGTRLTVV.

This clonotype was seen a few times. This chain uses TRBV12-3 or TRBV12-4 with TRBJ1-1; the match to TRBD1 covers 8 bases. This CDR3 spans 16 amino acids. V trimming: 3 bases; J trimming: 0 bases; junction bases outside the gene matches: 6. The CDR3: CASSFGQGGMNTEAFF. The CDR3 region has the DNA TGTGCCAGCAGTTTCGGACAGGGTGGAATGAACACTGAAGCTTTCTTT.